This TCR beta chain was recovered during a study of blood T cell repertoires in COVID-19. At the level of the study: Samples of COVID-19 (acute and convalescent) were obtained from the United States, Italy and Spain.

Germline V gene lookup returns CDR1 LGHDT and CDR2 YNNKEL (reference sequence). The CDR3 runs 13 residues. With 2 bases removed from V and 4 bases from J, the gap between germline ends came to 6 bases. Sequencing used immunoSEQ multiplex PCR; TCRdb keeps in-frame clones, though not all of them. In the table there are hundreds of thousands of clones, approximately 86% of which are singletons. Participants, roughly 18 to 90 years old, spanned under 30 US areas. Categorization into cohorts depended on clinical history that participants reported. The recovered donors of Cohort 3 showed two negative PCRs, clearance, or symptom resolution.

The origin of this receptor is a woman aged 60-75 years who had recovered from COVID-19. This chain joins TRBV3-1 (or the pseudogene TRBV3-2) and TRBJ1-5; D unclear. The source material was PBMCs or T cells enriched from blood (not recorded which). For the CDR3, the DNA is TGTGCCAGCAGCCAACAGTTAAATCAGCCCCAGCATTTT. This sequence encodes CASSQQLNQPQHF.